Only one count was recorded for the clone carrying this TCR beta chain. The data belong to a study of blood T cell repertoires in COVID-19. As for the study in general: Some COVID-19 samples were acute and others convalescent; all came from the United States, Italy and Spain. PBMCs, B-cell-depleted T cells, or T cells provided the cDNA or gDNA that made up the material.

Original data processing: Estimates of nucleated cell counts were drawn from the amplification of reference gene primers. Repertoires were generated with immunoSEQ multiplex PCR, while TCRdb's copy carries only in-frame clones and drops some. Clonal size and the V and J genes are those of that table, whereas D and trimming came from the DNA. The sample has about 260,000 clones, roughly 87% seen once. The CDR3 has 15 residues. Germline assignment: CDR1 SGHTA and CDR2 FQGNSA. The V and J ends lost 0 bases and 3 bases, in that order; junction bases with no gene match: 3. J is TRBJ2-5 and V is TRBV7-2; 8 bases align to TRBD2. The sequence derives from a woman aged 45-59 years who had recovered from COVID-19. The sequencing sample was made of peripheral blood. In DNA, the CDR3 is TGTGCCAGCAGCTTAGCACTAGCGGCAAAAGAGACCCAGTACTTC. Translated: CASSLALAAKETQYF.